The 24 T cell receptor beta chains below all came from one sample that was sequenced in a study of blood T cell repertoires in COVID-19. TCRdb's table, derived via immunoSEQ multiplex PCR, lists solely in-frame clones and lacks some. This sample has around 200,000 clones, with just under 90% found just once. Sequencing was carried out using peripheral blood. These receptors were obtained from a young woman who had recovered from COVID-19.

This chain connects TRBV7-9 to TRBJ1-2, with D unclear. Trimming left V 0 bases short and J 4 bases short, with 6 bases between. Germline-derived CDR1 and CDR2 are SEHNR and FQNEAQ (reference sequence). This CDR3 is built from 13 residues. The CDR3 is CASSLAEGYGYTF. CDR3 sequence (DNA): TGTGCCAGCAGCTTAGCGGAGGGCTATGGCTACACCTTC. The complete variable domain, with remaining parts taken from reference TRBV7-9 and TRBJ1-2, reads DTGVSQNPRHKITKRGQNVTFRCDPISEHNRLYWYRQTLGQGPEFLTYFQNEAQLEKSRLLSDRFSAERPKGSFSTLEIQRTEQGDSAMYLCASSLAEGYGYTFGSGTRLTVV.

J is TRBJ1-1 and V is TRBV18, with 8 positions matching TRBD1. The CDR3 is made up of 16 amino acids. From germline, CDR1 is KGHSH and CDR2 LQKENI. V was clipped by 6 bases and J by 3 bases; unmatched bases: 12. CDR3 coding DNA: TGTGCCAGCTCTCCCACCCAGGGGGCGCGAGACACTGAAGCTTTCTTT. The encoded protein is CASSPTQGARDTEAFF. Full variable domain (outside the CDR3, taken from reference TRBV18 and TRBJ1-1): NAGVMQNPRHLVRRRGQEARLRCSPMKGHSHVYWYRQLPEEGLKFMVYLQKENIIDESGMPKERFSAEFPKEGPSILRIQQVVRGDSAAYFCASSPTQGARDTEAFFGQGTRLTVV.

The chain carries TRBV6-2 or TRBV6-3 and TRBJ2-7, with 11 bases matching TRBD2. Trimming cost V 0 bases and J 0 bases; bases outside gene matches: 4. The CDR3 extends over 17 amino acids. CDR1 MNHEY and CDR2 SVGEGT come from the germline V gene. CDR3 nucleotide sequence: TGTGCCAGCAGTTACTCACTAGCGGGGGCAAGCTCCTACGAGCAGTACTTC. Translated, it gives CASSYSLAGASSYEQYF.

This clone is labeled as medium-sized. The sample has other DNA sequences that encode this CDR3 too. The genes are TRBV19 and TRBJ2-1, with D possibly matching TRBD2 (5 bases). The CDR3 has 15 residues. CDR1 is LNHDA and CDR2 is SQIVND in the germline V gene (reference sequence). V was clipped by 3 bases and J by 4 bases, with 13 bases between them. CDR3 nucleotides: TGTGCCAGTAGTATTAAAGGCGGACTTTACAATGAGCAGTTCTTC. Translating it yields CASSIKGGLYNEQFF.

The table lists this clone with a count of one. The chain links TRBV3-1 (or the pseudogene TRBV3-2) to TRBJ2-3; 8 bases align to TRBD2. The CDR3 consists of 15 residues. The junction had 6 bases not matched to a gene; V was cut back by 4 bases and J by 3 bases. Germline V CDR1 and CDR2: LGHDT, YNNKEL (reference sequence). The CDR3: CASSLGGGRTDTQYF. The DNA for the CDR3 is TGTGCCAGCAGCCTGGGCGGGGGGCGTACAGATACGCAGTATTTT.

The chain joins TRBV7-9 to TRBJ1-1; the match to TRBD1 covers 7 bases. Trimming at V came to 5 bases and at J to 13 bases, leaving 10 bases not matched to a gene. CDR1 SEHNR and CDR2 FQNEAQ come from the germline V gene (reference sequence). The CDR3 is made up of 12 amino acids. CDR3 region: CASSRGRQGDFF. CDR3 sequence (DNA): TGTGCCAGCAGCCGAGGGAGGCAGGGGGATTTCTTT.

The J gene is TRBJ2-5, the V gene TRBV20-1; D remains ambiguous. Per the germline V gene, CDR1 is DFQATT and CDR2 is SNEGSKA (reference sequence). The CDR3 extends over 11 amino acids. The germline V and J ends were trimmed by 2 bases and 2 bases, with 3 bases remaining between them. DNA of the CDR3: TGCAGTGCTAGACCGCAAGAGACCCAGTACTTC. This translates into CSARPQETQYF.

The chain recombines TRBV5-1 with TRBJ2-7, with 7 nucleotides matching TRBD1. Germline values: CDR1 SGHRS, CDR2 YFSETQ. Unmatched junction bases numbered 9, after V lost 4 bases and J lost 5 bases. The CDR3 consists of 14 residues. Written as DNA, the CDR3 is TGCGCCAGCAGCAGACAGACAGGGAGCCACGAGCAGTACGTC. Its translation is CASSRQTGSHEQYV.

The gene calls are TRBV6-2 or TRBV6-3 and TRBJ1-5; D is ambiguous. Germline CDR1 is MNHEY and CDR2 is SVGEGT. The V gene lost 4 bases and the J gene lost 4 bases, with 11 bases spanning the gap. The CDR3 sequence is 14 residues long. Written as DNA, the CDR3 is TGTGCCAGCAGTTTATTGCCCGCGAATCAGCCCCAGCATTTT. Its protein product is CASSLLPANQPQHF.

This clone was recorded once. V is TRBV5-1 and J is TRBJ1-1; 9 bases line up with TRBD1. Looked up from germline, CDR1 is SGHRS and CDR2 is YFSETQ. V lost 4 bases, J lost 6 bases, and 10 bases stayed unmatched. CDR3 size: 15 residues. CDR3 sequence: CASSPIQGARAEAFF. Written as DNA, the CDR3 is TGCGCCAGCAGCCCTATACAGGGGGCGCGCGCTGAAGCTTTCTTT.

This clone was seen once. The V call is TRBV6-2 or TRBV6-3, the J call TRBJ1-1; no firm D call. The germline gives CDR1 MNHEY, CDR2 SVGEGT. The CDR3 runs to 13 residues. Trimming took 2 bases from V and 1 from J, leaving 5 bases between them. The CDR3 DNA follows: TGTGCCAGCAGTTACACAGCGAACACTGAAGCTTTCTTT. Residues: CASSYTANTEAFF.

This CDR3 reads CASSPPRSLRNEQFF. Written as DNA, the CDR3 is TGTGCCAGCAGCCCCCCGCGGTCCCTAAGGAATGAGCAGTTCTTC. V is TRBV5-6 and J is TRBJ2-1; the D is unclear. The length of the CDR3 is 15 residues. V lost 4 bases to trimming and J lost 7 bases, with 18 bases between them. Germline V gene lookup returns CDR1 SGHDT and CDR2 YYEEEE.

The J gene is TRBJ1-2, the V gene TRBV2, with TRBD1 identical over 9 bases. Trimming at V came to 7 bases and at J to 10 bases, leaving 16 bases not matched to a gene. CDR3 length: 15 residues. Germline V gene sequence: CDR1 SNHLY, CDR2 FYNNEI. The CDR3 region has the DNA TGTGCCAGCACCTTCCACCCGGGACAGGGACTCTCCTACACCTTC. Translated: CASTFHPGQGLSYTF.

The rearrangement uses TRBV7-8 and TRBJ1-2, with TRBD1 matching over 9 bases. Germline V CDR1 and CDR2: SGHVS, FQNEAQ. The CDR3 has 16 amino acids. J was trimmed by 4 bases and V by 6 bases; bases with no gene match: 12. DNA for the CDR3: TGTGCCAGCAGTCGCATGACAGGGGGACTTGTCTATGGCTACACCTTC. Translation gives CASSRMTGGLVYGYTF.

The gene calls are TRBV24-1 and TRBJ2-7; D not resolved. The CDR3 contains 15 residues. The germline gives CDR1 KGHDR, CDR2 SFDVKD. The V end was cut by 4 bases, the J end by 2 bases, with 14 bases between. In DNA, the CDR3 is TGTGCCACCAGTGACCCTAGAGACGCAGCCTACGAGCAGTACTTC. This sequence encodes CATSDPRDAAYEQYF.

The V call is TRBV14, the J call TRBJ1-4; the match to TRBD1 covers 8 bases. V lost 5 bases and J lost 4; bases outside the gene matches: 3. CDR3 size: 14 residues. CDR1 and CDR2 from the germline V gene are SGHDN and FVKESK. This chain's CDR3 is CASSWTGYNEKLFF. Here the CDR3 DNA reads TGTGCCAGCAGCTGGACAGGGTATAATGAAAAACTGTTTTTT. The variable domain in full, completed from reference TRBV14 and TRBJ1-4, reads EAGVTQFPSHSVIEKGQTVTLRCDPISGHDNLYWYRRVMGKEIKFLLHFVKESKQDESGMPNNRFLAERTGGTYSTLKVQPAELEDSGVYFCASSWTGYNEKLFFGSGTQLSVL.

This chain links TRBV19 with TRBJ1-5, with TRBD1 matching over 10 bases. This CDR3 comprises 15 residues. CDR1 is LNHDA and CDR2 is SQIVND in the germline V gene (reference sequence). Trimming cost V 3 bases and J 3 bases; bases outside gene matches: 2. The CDR3 nucleotides are TGTGCCAGTAGTATCGGGACAGGGGACAATCAGCCCCAGCATTTT. Residues: CASSIGTGDNQPQHF.

The chain links TRBV19 to TRBJ2-4; 9 bases agree with TRBD1. Trimming took 6 bases from V and 2 from J; bases not matched to a gene: 5. Germline CDR1 reads LNHDA; CDR2 reads SQIVND (reference sequence). The CDR3 loop spans 15 amino acids. In DNA, the CDR3 is TGTGCCAGTAGACAACAGGGGGCAACCAAAAACATTCAGTACTTC. Residues: CASRQQGATKNIQYF.

V and J are TRBV7-8 and TRBJ1-1; 11 bases agree with TRBD1. Trimming took 11 bases from V and 6 from J; bases not matched to a gene: 17. CDR1 and CDR2 (germline): SGHVS, FQNEAQ. The CDR3 totals 16 residues. CDR3 nucleotides: TGTGCCTCCCGCCCCCGGACAGGGGGCGCCTTCGCTGAAGCTTTCTTT. It specifies CASRPRTGGAFAEAFF.

This chain connects TRBV11-3 to TRBJ2-2, with 13 bases lining up with TRBD2. The CDR3 has 16 amino acids. CDR1 is SGHNT and CDR2 is YENEEA in the germline V gene. J was trimmed by 5 bases and V by 5 bases; bases with no gene match: 5. The CDR3 nucleotides read TGTGCCAGCAGCCCGGGACTAGCGGGGAGAACCGGGGAGCTGTTTTTT. Its translation is CASSPGLAGRTGELFF.

This sequence joins TRBV5-6 and TRBJ2-7, with D possibly being TRBD1 (6 bases). V lost 4 bases and J 5 bases, leaving 16 bases between the germline ends. Germline V CDR1 and CDR2: SGHDT, YYEEEE. The CDR3 consists of 14 residues. CDR3 nucleotides: TGTGCCAGCAGCCTCGGGACACCTGAGGACGAGCAGTACGTC. This codes for CASSLGTPEDEQYV.

The V gene is TRBV30, the J gene TRBJ2-2, with 12 bases lining up with TRBD2. The V segment lost 4 bases and the J segment 8 bases; nucleotides outside the gene matches: 8. The CDR3 extends over 15 amino acids. In germline, CDR1 is GTSNPN, CDR2 SVGIG (reference sequence). CDR3 bases: TGTGCCTGGACCGGACTAGCGGGATTAGGGGGGGAGCTGTTTTTT. It yields the protein CAWTGLAGLGGELFF.

The chain recombines TRBV27 with TRBJ1-6; 11 bases are shared with TRBD1. Looked up from germline, CDR1 is MNHEY and CDR2 is SMNVEV (reference sequence). V shed 3 bases and J 2 bases; nucleotides not matched to a gene: 6. CDR3 length: 18 amino acids. CDR3 sequence: CASSLGDRGITYNSPLHF. As DNA, the CDR3 is TGTGCCAGCAGTTTGGGGGACAGGGGGATAACCTATAATTCACCCCTCCACTTT.

This clone appeared a few times. The chain uses TRBV10-1 and TRBJ1-5; 9 bases fit TRBD1. Unmatched junction bases numbered 9, after V lost 6 bases and J lost 0 bases. Germline CDR1 WNHNN, CDR2 SYGVQD (reference sequence). The CDR3 length is 17 residues. CDR3 amino acids: CASRRKPGQGSNQPQHF. The CDR3 coding sequence is TGCGCCAGCAGGCGAAAGCCGGGACAGGGTAGCAATCAGCCCCAGCATTTT.